The clone carrying this T cell receptor beta chain was counted only a few times. As yet, its antigen is unknown. Together with a sample-barcoded 5' primer, a J-beta primer mix was included in a second PCR lasting about 7 to 11 cycles. Sequencing of every sample gave 3 million or more CDR3-containing paired-end reads. MiXCR, run by TCRdb on the 5' RACE reads, gives a single entry per CDR3 protein. Of about 1.5 million distinct CDR3 sequences detected, approximately 42% appear once; the ten largest clones hold just over 4%. This CDR3 has 13 amino acids. Germline lookup yields CDR1 SEHNR and CDR2 FQNEAQ (reference sequence). The germline V and J ends were trimmed by 6 bases and 6 bases, with 11 bases remaining between them. The data originate from a study of blood T cells in healthy people across ages. Findings and limits, study-wide: TCR beta diversity, measured per million T cells, fell in a roughly linear way with age. PBMCs were not sorted, which prevented a conclusive comparison of naive versus antigen-experienced cells. TCR beta diversity correlated strongly with naive T cell percentage.

The TCR sequence derives from a woman younger than 35 in good health. The specimen sequenced was blood. The gene calls are TRBV7-9 and TRBJ1-4, with unresolved D. CDR3: CASREGFDEKLFF. The CDR3 coding sequence is TGTGCCAGCAGGGAGGGCTTTGATGAAAAACTGTTTTTT.